One sample yielded the 7 T cell receptor beta chains listed below, sequenced in a study of cytomegalovirus exposure and HLA in healthy donors. Amplification used 60 Vbeta primers and 13 Jbeta primers. Sequenced by immunoSEQ multiplex PCR; TCRdb stores in-frame clones only, minus some. The table shows about 180,000 clones, with about 86% occurring only once. Sequencing used PBMCs. The receptors originated from a woman aged 25 to 39 in good health and CMV-seronegative.

V is TRBV27 and J is TRBJ1-2; tentatively, D is TRBD1 (6 bases). The germline V and J ends were trimmed by 4 bases and 5 bases, with 14 bases remaining between them. This CDR3 spans 14 amino acids. Per the germline V gene, CDR1 is MNHEY and CDR2 is SMNVEV (reference sequence). The CDR3 here is CASSSAGTLYGYTF. As DNA, the CDR3 is TGTGCCAGCAGTTCGGCCGGGACACTGTATGGCTACACCTTC.

J is TRBJ2-7 and V is TRBV7-2; TRBD1 aligns across 8 bases. Germline-derived CDR1 and CDR2 are SGHTA and FQGNSA. This CDR3 spans 13 amino acids. V lost 2 bases to trimming and J lost 9 bases; unmatched junction nucleotides: 6. CDR3 coding DNA: TGTGCCAGCAGCTTAAGGACAGGGCAGGGGCAGTACTTC. Protein product: CASSLRTGQGQYF.

The chain employs TRBV7-2 and TRBJ1-5; 8 bases align to TRBD1. This CDR3 spans 15 amino acids. With 3 bases clipped from V and 6 bases from J, the junction kept 7 bases outside the gene matches. CDR1 is SGHTA and CDR2 is FQGNSA in the germline V gene. This CDR3 reads CASSLGTGGVQPQHF. In DNA form, the CDR3 reads TGTGCCAGCAGCTTGGGGACAGGCGGGGTTCAGCCCCAGCATTTT.

This chain uses TRBV10-2 with TRBJ2-7; the match to TRBD1 covers 7 bases. The CDR3 sequence is 14 residues long. The junction had 8 bases not matched to a gene; V was cut back by 8 bases and J by 1 base. CDR1 is WSHSY, CDR2 SAAADI, per germline. Written as DNA, the CDR3 is TGCGCCAGCGGGGGACAGCCAAATTCCTACGAGCAGTACTTC. Translation gives CASGGQPNSYEQYF.

The genes are TRBV27 and TRBJ2-1; D is unresolved. Germline CDR1 is MNHEY and CDR2 is SMNVEV (reference sequence). This CDR3 region has 15 residues. V lost 2 bases and J lost 4, with 12 bases in between. The CDR3 is CASSLVFLGYNEQFF. In nucleotides, the CDR3 is TGTGCCAGCAGTTTAGTATTTCTAGGTTACAATGAGCAGTTCTTC.

The rearrangement links TRBV7-9 to TRBJ2-1, with TRBD2 matching 7 bases. Trimming cost V 5 bases and J 5 bases; bases outside gene matches: 3. The CDR3 has 13 amino acids. CDR1 is SEHNR, CDR2 FQNEAQ, per germline (reference sequence). The DNA of the CDR3 is TGTGCCAGCAGCCTGGGACTAAACAATGAGCAGTTCTTC. This sequence encodes CASSLGLNNEQFF. The full variable domain, completed using reference TRBV7-9 and TRBJ2-1, is DTGVSQNPRHKITKRGQNVTFRCDPISEHNRLYWYRQTLGQGPEFLTYFQNEAQLEKSRLLSDRFSAERPKGSFSTLEIQRTEQGDSAMYLCASSLGLNNEQFFGPGTRLTVL.

This sequence joins TRBV27 and TRBJ2-1; D is perhaps TRBD2 (5 bases). Germline values: CDR1 MNHEY, CDR2 SMNVEV (reference sequence). CDR3 length: 14 amino acids. V lost 5 bases and J 4 bases, leaving 12 bases between the germline ends. The DNA of the CDR3 is TGTGCCAGCAGTCCCCCAGCGGAGTACAATGAGCAGTTCTTC. This codes for CASSPPAEYNEQFF.